The text below deals with one TCR beta chain. Its antigen is not identified. The data were obtained in a study of response to subunit inactivated influenza vaccine. Broader study findings: After each seasonal influenza vaccination, few new T cells are recruited, the authors suggested.

The V segment lost 3 bases and the J segment 2 bases; nucleotides outside the gene matches: 3. This CDR3 is 14 amino acids long. Germline loops: CDR1 KGHSH, CDR2 LQKENI. TCRdb re-called the RT-PCR reads with MiXCR, one entry per CDR3 protein. This table holds approximately 490,000 distinct CDR3 sequences, approximately 7.3% found once. The specimen was PBMCs from blood, collected less than 30 months after vaccination. The clonotype was recovered from a man between 50 and 75 years old who received an inactivated influenza vaccine. The chain couples TRBV18 to TRBJ2-7; 8 bases line up with TRBD2. The CDR3 nucleotides read TGTGCCAGCTCACCTAGCGGGATCCCCTACGAGCAGTACTTC. Encoded protein: CASSPSGIPYEQYF.